This TCR beta chain derives from a study of cytomegalovirus exposure and HLA in healthy donors. Notes on the study in general: 164 TCR beta chains were listed as cytomegalovirus-associated. Sequencing depth roughly uniform across donors was assumed in presence/absence analyses.

In its sample, this clone was seen a few times. Its specificity is unknown. The germline V gene encodes CDR1 MNHNY and CDR2 SVGAGI (reference sequence). The CDR3 extends over 15 amino acids. J gave up 4 bases and V 6 bases, and 7 bases lay outside the gene matches. The PCR used 60 Vbeta and 13 Jbeta primers. Data came from immunoSEQ multiplex PCR; TCRdb stores just in-frame clones and leaves some out. The sample gives some 180,000 clones, about 80% of which show up once; 3.7% is in the top ten. V gene TRBV6-6 combines with J gene TRBJ2-3; 10 bases are shared with TRBD1. The source is a woman aged 55-69 years in good health and CMV-seropositive. Sequencing input: PBMCs. The CDR3 loop reads CASRRTGTGADTQYF. For the CDR3, the DNA is TGTGCCAGCAGGCGAACCGGGACAGGGGCAGATACGCAGTATTTT.